This TCR beta chain was profiled in a study of sequential checkpoint blockade in melanoma. There are a few counts of this clone. The CDR3 has 14 residues. With 6 bases removed from V and 6 bases from J, the gap between germline ends came to 18 bases. Germline CDR1 SQVTM, CDR2 ANQGSEA. Sequencing was performed with immunoSEQ multiplex PCR; in TCRdb, only in-frame clones are kept and a portion is missing. The profile shows around 19,000 clones, approximately 26% of them singletons. The treatment here: randomized to nivolumab then ipilimumab (arm A) or the reverse (arm B). V is TRBV29-1 and J is TRBJ1-5; the D gene is possibly TRBD1 (6 bases). The sample was tumor tissue (inferred from file names), taken from a patient given nivolumab and ipilimumab in sequence. The receptor's source is a human donor with melanoma. The CDR3 DNA reads as TGCAGCGTAGTTTCGGCAGGGGATACTCAGCCCCAGCATTTT. Protein sequence: CSVVSAGDTQPQHF.